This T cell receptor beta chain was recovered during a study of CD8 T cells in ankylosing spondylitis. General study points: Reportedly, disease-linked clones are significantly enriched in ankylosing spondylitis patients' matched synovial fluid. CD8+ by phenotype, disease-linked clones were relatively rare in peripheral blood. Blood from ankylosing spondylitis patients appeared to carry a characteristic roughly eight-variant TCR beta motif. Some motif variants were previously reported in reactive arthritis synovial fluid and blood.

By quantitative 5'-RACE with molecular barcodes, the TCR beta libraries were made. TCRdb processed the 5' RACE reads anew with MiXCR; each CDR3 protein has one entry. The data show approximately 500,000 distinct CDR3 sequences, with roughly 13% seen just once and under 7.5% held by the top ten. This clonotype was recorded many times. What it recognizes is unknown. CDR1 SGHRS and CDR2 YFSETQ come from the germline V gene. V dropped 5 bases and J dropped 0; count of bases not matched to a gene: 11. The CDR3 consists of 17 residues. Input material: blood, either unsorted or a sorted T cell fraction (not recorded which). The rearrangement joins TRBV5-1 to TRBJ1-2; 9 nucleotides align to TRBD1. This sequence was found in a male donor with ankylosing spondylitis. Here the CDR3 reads CASSFPDRGKANYGYTF. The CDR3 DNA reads TGCGCCAGCAGTTTTCCGGACAGGGGAAAAGCTAACTATGGCTACACCTTC. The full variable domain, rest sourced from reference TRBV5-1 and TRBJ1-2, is KAGVTQTPRYLIKTRGQQVTLSCSPISGHRSVSWYQQTPGQGLQFLFEYFSETQRNKGNFPGRFSGRQFSNSRSEMNVSTLELGDSALYLCASSFPDRGKANYGYTFGSGTRLTVV.